This TCR beta chain was identified in a study of blood T cell repertoires in COVID-19. Turning to the study itself: T cells, B-cell-depleted T cells, or PBMCs provided the cDNA or gDNA that served as material.

Trimming took 5 bases from V and 0 from J, leaving 14 bases between them. CDR1 is MNHEY and CDR2 is SVGEGT in the germline V gene. This CDR3 comprises 16 residues. Original methodology: By means of reference gene primer amplification, nucleated cell counts were estimated. Using immunoSEQ multiplex PCR, the repertoire was profiled, and TCRdb retains in-frame clones only, with some absent. The DNA was the basis for D and trimming; V, J and clone size are from that table. The repertoire holds about 9,000 clones, with roughly 90% as singletons. The chain links TRBV6-2 or TRBV6-3 to TRBJ2-4; possible D gene TRBD2, 5 bases. Sequenced sample: peripheral blood. The origin of this receptor is a human donor with active COVID-19. The donor label of this sample is uncertain. CDR3 nucleotide sequence: TGTGCCAGCAGTGCCCGGGAACCCAAAGCCAAAAACATTCAGTACTTC. This codes for CASSAREPKAKNIQYF.